These 17 T cell receptor beta chains share one sample of origin, sequenced in a study of T-cell reconstitution after alpha-beta-depleted transplantation in children. Using unique molecular identifiers, the investigators prepared the TCRbeta library. TCRdb re-called the PCR reads with MiXCR, one entry per CDR3 protein. The sample carries about 290,000 distinct CDR3 sequences, around 9.1% recorded once. The sequenced sample was PBMCs, obtained before TCRalphabeta/CD19-depleted stem cell transplant. These receptors were obtained from a boy under two years old with acute myeloid leukemia, due to receive a stem cell transplant.

This clonotype came up many times. The chain has TRBV18 and TRBJ2-4, with D hard to call. The V and J ends lost 2 bases and 0 bases respectively, with 11 bases between them. Germline CDR1 and CDR2: KGHSH and LQKENI. The CDR3 loop spans 16 amino acids. CDR3 loop: CASSPIRRLAKNIQYF. CDR3 coding DNA: TGTGCCAGCTCACCAATCAGGCGACTAGCCAAAAACATTCAGTACTTC.

This clonotype has a count of ten or more. The chain uses TRBV19 and TRBJ1-1; D remains unclear. CDR3 length: 13 amino acids. The V and J ends lost 6 bases and 1 base respectively, with 9 bases between them. Per germline, CDR1 LNHDA and CDR2 SQIVND (reference sequence). CDR3 coding DNA: TGTGCCAGTAGCTCCTTCGGGAACACTGAAGCTTTCTTT. Its protein product is CASSSFGNTEAFF.

This clonotype was counted many times. The CDR3 DNA follows: TGTGCCAGCAGTTTAGGACACGCGAACACTGAAGCTTTCTTT. Translated, it gives CASSLGHANTEAFF. The rearrangement joins TRBV28 to TRBJ1-1, with a weak D call TRBD1 (5 bases). V shed 2 bases and J shed 1 base, with 8 bases lying between them. CDR1 is MDHEN, CDR2 SYDVKM, per germline. The CDR3 is 14 amino acids.

This clonotype has ten or more counts. V and J are TRBV4-3 and TRBJ2-3; 7 nucleotides line up with TRBD2. The ends lost 7 bases at V and 0 bases at J; junction bases unmatched: 10. The CDR3 contains 16 residues. Germline V gene sequence: CDR1 LGHNA, CDR2 YSLEER. CDR3 amino acids: CASTPRDSGSTDTQYF. CDR3 DNA sequence: TGCGCCAGCACCCCCCGCGATAGCGGGAGCACAGATACGCAGTATTTT.

Many counts were recorded for this clonotype. The chain's CDR3 is CASSQFRPFQETQYF. The CDR3 nucleotides read TGTGCCAGCAGCCAATTCCGACCCTTCCAAGAGACCCAGTACTTC. This chain uses TRBV3-1 with TRBJ2-5; D uncertain. Germline V gene lookup returns CDR1 LGHDT and CDR2 YNNKEL (reference sequence). The CDR3 spans 15 residues. The V end was cut by 2 bases, the J end by 1 base, with 11 bases between.

The sample holds many counts of this clonotype. This chain uses TRBV4-1 with TRBJ2-3; the D is unclear. Trimming took 4 bases from V and 5 from J, leaving 16 bases between them. This CDR3 comprises 15 residues. Germline V gene lookup returns CDR1 MGHRA and CDR2 YSYEKL. CDR3 in amino acids: CASSPQRLALDTQYF. DNA of the CDR3: TGCGCCAGCAGCCCTCAAAGATTGGCTCTAGATACGCAGTATTTT.

This clonotype has ten or more counts. The chain uses TRBV15 and TRBJ1-6; 11 bases agree with TRBD1. Germline CDR1 LNHNV, CDR2 YYDKDF (reference sequence). The CDR3 has 13 amino acids. Unmatched junction bases numbered 4, after V lost 8 bases and J lost 10 bases. The CDR3 spells CATWTGGSSPLHF. CDR3 coding DNA: TGTGCCACCTGGACAGGGGGCAGCTCACCCCTCCACTTT.

This clonotype was seen more than once but under ten times. This chain links TRBV12-3 or TRBV12-4 with TRBJ2-7; D possibly matches TRBD1 or TRBD2 (6 bases each). The V end was cut by 2 bases, the J end by 6 bases, with 20 bases between. This CDR3 region has 16 residues. CDR3 nucleotides: TGTGCCAGCAGTTTACCCTACCGGTCGGGGGCAGGCGAGCAGTACTTC. Protein product: CASSLPYRSGAGEQYF.

Note on this clonotype: This may stem from a read error, because a much larger clone lies one nucleotide away. The CDR3 sequence is CASTEEGTQPQHF. The DNA of the CDR3 is TGTGCCAGCACCGAGGAAGGGACTCAGCCCCAGCATTTT. V gene TRBV12-3 or TRBV12-4 combines with J gene TRBJ1-5, with a weak D call TRBD1 (5 bases). V shed 7 bases and J shed 6 bases, with 13 bases lying between them. CDR3 length equals 13 residues.

There are many counts of this clonotype. The chain has TRBV27 and TRBJ2-3, with D maybe TRBD1 (6 bases). This CDR3 spans 15 amino acids. Germline lookup yields CDR1 MNHEY and CDR2 SMNVEV (reference sequence). Trimming removed 3 bases from V and 4 bases from J, with 14 bases in between. This chain's CDR3 is CASSLVPGHPDTQYF. The CDR3 DNA sequence: TGTGCCAGCAGTTTGGTCCCGGGACACCCAGATACGCAGTATTTT.

This clonotype was observed at least ten times. This rearrangement joins TRBV6-6 to TRBJ2-1, with 8 bases that match TRBD1. CDR3 length: 15 amino acids. After removal of 4 bases from V and 2 bases from J, the junction contained 4 bases not matched to a gene. CDR1 is MNHNY, CDR2 SVGAGI, per germline (reference sequence). In nucleotides, the CDR3 is TGTGCCAGCAGTTGGACAGGGTTGGCCTACAATGAGCAGTTCTTC. Encoded protein: CASSWTGLAYNEQFF.

The genes are TRBV20-1 and TRBJ2-3; D is possibly TRBD2 (6 bases). There are 15 residues in the CDR3. V gave up 1 base and J gave up 3 bases, with 14 bases separating them. In germline, CDR1 is DFQATT, CDR2 SNEGSKA (reference sequence). CDR3 bases: TGCAGTGCTAGAGGAGGAGCGGGCGGGACAGATACGCAGTATTTT. Translated, it gives CSARGGAGGTDTQYF.

V and J are TRBV16 and TRBJ2-3; no definite D call. The CDR3 runs 14 residues. Germline V gives CDR1 KGHSY, CDR2 FQNENV. V lost 0 bases and J lost 0, with 4 bases in between. The CDR3 coding sequence is TGTGCCAGCAGCCAATCCGTGAGCACAGATACGCAGTATTTT. It is translated as CASSQSVSTDTQYF.

This clonotype has a handful of counts. V is TRBV5-1 and J is TRBJ2-3, with TRBD2 matching 13 bases. V dropped 4 bases and J dropped 4; count of bases not matched to a gene: 6. The CDR3 spans 16 residues. Germline CDR1 reads SGHRS; CDR2 reads YFSETQ. CDR3 residues: CASSRTSGRAPDTQYF. CDR3 bases: TGCGCCAGCAGCCGAACTAGCGGGAGGGCCCCAGATACGCAGTATTTT.

This clonotype was observed a handful of times. The genes are TRBV28 and TRBJ1-1, with D tentatively TRBD1 (5 bases). The CDR3 covers 13 residues. Trimming stripped 3 bases from V and 5 bases from J, with 10 bases between. Germline lookup yields CDR1 MDHEN and CDR2 SYDVKM. The CDR3 reads CASSLPGDTEAFF. CDR3 nucleotides: TGTGCCAGCAGTTTGCCGGGGGATACTGAAGCTTTCTTT.

This clonotype was seen repeatedly, ten times or more. The genes are TRBV7-9 and TRBJ1-1, with D possibly being TRBD1 (5 bases). Germline V gene sequence: CDR1 SEHNR, CDR2 FQNEAQ (reference sequence). This CDR3 has 13 amino acids. V gave up 0 bases and J gave up 10 bases, with 12 bases separating them. CDR3 DNA: TGTGCCAGCAGCTTAGCCCAAGCAGGGAGAGCTTTCTTT. This codes for CASSLAQAGRAFF. The complete variable domain, with remaining parts taken from reference TRBV7-9 and TRBJ1-1, reads DTGVSQNPRHKITKRGQNVTFRCDPISEHNRLYWYRQTLGQGPEFLTYFQNEAQLEKSRLLSDRFSAERPKGSFSTLEIQRTEQGDSAMYLCASSLAQAGRAFFGQGTRLTVV.

Worth noting for this clonotype: A much larger clone sits a single nucleotide away, making a read error possible. The chain has TRBV5-1 and TRBJ2-3; 10 bases are shared with TRBD1. The CDR3 extends over 16 amino acids. Per germline, CDR1 SGHRS and CDR2 YFSETQ. Trimming cost V 4 bases and J 3 bases; bases outside gene matches: 8. The CDR3 sequence is CASSQKTGGGTDTQYF. Here the CDR3 DNA reads TGCGCCAGCAGCCAAAAGACAGGGGGCGGAACAGATACGCAGTATTTT.